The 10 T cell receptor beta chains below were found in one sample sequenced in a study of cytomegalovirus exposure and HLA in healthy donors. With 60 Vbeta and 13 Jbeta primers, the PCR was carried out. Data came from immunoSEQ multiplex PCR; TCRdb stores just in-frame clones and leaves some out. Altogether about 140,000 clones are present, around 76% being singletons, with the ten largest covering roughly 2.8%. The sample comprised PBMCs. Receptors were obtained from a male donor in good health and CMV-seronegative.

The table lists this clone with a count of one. For the CDR3, the DNA is TGTGCCAGCAGCCGCTCGACCGGGACAATAATGTTTTTT. This sequence encodes CASSRSTGTIMFF. V gene TRBV6-5 combines with J gene TRBJ1-4, with TRBD1 as a possible D gene (6 bases). The V end was cut by 6 bases, the J end by 15 bases, with 20 bases between. Germline CDR1 is MNHEY and CDR2 is SVGAGI. CDR3 length equals 13 residues.

The CDR3 coding sequence is TGTGCCAGCAGTATCACGGGACAGGGTTACAATGAGCAGTTCTTC. Its translation is CASSITGQGYNEQFF. The chain employs TRBV7-2 and TRBJ2-1, with 9 bases identical to TRBD1. Germline CDR1 is SGHTA and CDR2 is FQGNSA. Germline trimming cut 6 bases from V and 4 bases from J; bases unmatched to any gene: 7. The CDR3 totals 15 residues.

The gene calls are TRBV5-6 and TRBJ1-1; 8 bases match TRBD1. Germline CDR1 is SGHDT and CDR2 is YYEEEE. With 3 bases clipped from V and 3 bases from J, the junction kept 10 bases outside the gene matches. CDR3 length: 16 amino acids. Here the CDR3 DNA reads TGTGCCAGCAGCTCCCTACAGACAGGGGCTGACACTGAAGCTTTCTTT. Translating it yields CASSSLQTGADTEAFF.

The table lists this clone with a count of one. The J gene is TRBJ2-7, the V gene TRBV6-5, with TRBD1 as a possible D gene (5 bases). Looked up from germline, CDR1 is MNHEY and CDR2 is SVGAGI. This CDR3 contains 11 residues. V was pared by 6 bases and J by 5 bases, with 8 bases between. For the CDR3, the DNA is TGTGCCAGCAGCAGACAGAACGAGCAGTACTTC. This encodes CASSRQNEQYF.

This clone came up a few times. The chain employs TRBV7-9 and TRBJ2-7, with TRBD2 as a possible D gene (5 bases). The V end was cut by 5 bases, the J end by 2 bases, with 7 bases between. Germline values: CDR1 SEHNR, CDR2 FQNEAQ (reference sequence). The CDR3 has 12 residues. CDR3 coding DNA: TGTGCCAGCAGCACCGGGACCTACGAGCAGTACTTC. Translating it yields CASSTGTYEQYF.

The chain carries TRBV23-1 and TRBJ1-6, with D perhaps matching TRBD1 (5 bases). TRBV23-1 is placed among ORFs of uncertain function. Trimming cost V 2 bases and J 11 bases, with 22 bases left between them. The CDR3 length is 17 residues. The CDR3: CASSQKSQTELLAPLHF. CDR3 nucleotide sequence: TGCGCCAGCAGTCAAAAAAGCCAGACAGAACTATTGGCACCCCTCCACTTT.

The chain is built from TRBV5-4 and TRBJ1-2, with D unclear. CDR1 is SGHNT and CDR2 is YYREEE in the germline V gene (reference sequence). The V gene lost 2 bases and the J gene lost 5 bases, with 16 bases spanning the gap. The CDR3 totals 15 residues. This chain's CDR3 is CASSLDQVPQYGYTF. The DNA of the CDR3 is TGTGCCAGCAGCTTAGATCAGGTTCCACAATATGGCTACACCTTC. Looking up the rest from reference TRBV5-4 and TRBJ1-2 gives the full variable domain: ETGVTQSPTHLIKTRGQQVTLRCSSQSGHNTVSWYQQALGQGPQFIFQYYREEENGRGNFPPRFSGLQFPNYSSELNVNALELDDSALYLCASSLDQVPQYGYTFGSGTRLTVV.

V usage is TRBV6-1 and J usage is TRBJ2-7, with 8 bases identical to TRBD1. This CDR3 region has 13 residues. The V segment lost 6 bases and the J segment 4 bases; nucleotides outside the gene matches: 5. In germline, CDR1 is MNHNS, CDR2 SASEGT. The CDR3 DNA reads TGTGCCAGCAGGCTAGGACAGGGATACGAGCAGTACTTC. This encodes CASRLGQGYEQYF.

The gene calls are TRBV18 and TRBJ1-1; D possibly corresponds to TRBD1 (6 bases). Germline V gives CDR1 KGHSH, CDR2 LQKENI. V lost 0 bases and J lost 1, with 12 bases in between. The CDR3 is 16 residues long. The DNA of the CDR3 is TGTGCCAGCTCACCACCGGACAGACTTCCGAACACTGAAGCTTTCTTT. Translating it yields CASSPPDRLPNTEAFF.

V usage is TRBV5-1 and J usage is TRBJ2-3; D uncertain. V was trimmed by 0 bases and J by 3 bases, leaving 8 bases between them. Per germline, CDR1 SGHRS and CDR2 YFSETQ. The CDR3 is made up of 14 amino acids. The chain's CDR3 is CASSLASPTDTQYF. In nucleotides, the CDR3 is TGCGCCAGCAGCTTGGCCTCCCCGACAGATACGCAGTATTTT.